These 19 T cell receptor beta chains were sequenced from one sample in a study of blood T cell repertoires in COVID-19. Measured with immunoSEQ multiplex PCR; TCRdb has only the in-frame clones, and not every one. The sample holds approximately 460,000 clones, roughly 89% seen once. The sample was peripheral blood. The receptors were sampled from a man aged 18 to 29 with COVID-19, enrolled during active disease.

The gene calls are TRBV11-2 and TRBJ1-1, with 8 bases aligning to TRBD1. Per the germline V gene, CDR1 is SGHAT and CDR2 is FQNNGV. The CDR3 extends over 13 amino acids. V was pared by 6 bases and J by 4 bases, with 4 bases of the junction left unmatched. Here the CDR3 DNA reads TGTGCCAGCAGATATACAGGGGGCACTGAAGCTTTCTTT. This gives the protein CASRYTGGTEAFF.

V usage is TRBV11-3 and J usage is TRBJ2-3; 9 nucleotides match TRBD2. V trimming: 6 bases; J trimming: 6 bases; junction bases outside the gene matches: 7. Germline V gives CDR1 SGHNT, CDR2 YENEEA. The CDR3 has 14 amino acids. CDR3 nucleotides: TGTGCCAGCAGAGAGACTAGCGGAGTTGATACGCAGTATTTT. It yields the protein CASRETSGVDTQYF.

V usage is TRBV6-2 or TRBV6-3 and J usage is TRBJ2-1, with D tentatively TRBD2 (5 bases). CDR3 length: 16 amino acids. CDR1 and CDR2 (germline): MNHEY, SVGEGT. V lost 0 bases and J 6 bases, leaving 15 bases between the germline ends. The CDR3 protein is CASSYSISGGRNEQFF. CDR3 DNA: TGTGCCAGCAGTTACTCGATAAGCGGAGGCCGCAATGAGCAGTTCTTC.

The chain employs TRBV24-1 and TRBJ2-1; D might be TRBD1 (6 bases). Germline V lookup: CDR1 KGHDR, CDR2 SFDVKD. The CDR3 has 13 residues. V was clipped by 2 bases and J by 5 bases, with 6 bases between them. The DNA for the CDR3 is TGTGCCACCAGTGATTGGACAGACAATGAGCAGTTCTTC. It encodes CATSDWTDNEQFF.

The count of this clone is one. The chain uses TRBV2 and TRBJ1-2; no definite D call. The germline gives CDR1 SNHLY, CDR2 FYNNEI. The ends were cut back, 8 bases at V and 8 bases at J, with 18 bases in the middle. The CDR3 length is 13 residues. CDR3 residues: CASRDGVYQGYTF. The CDR3, as DNA: TGTGCCAGCCGCGACGGGGTTTATCAGGGCTACACCTTC.

The chain carries TRBV4-1 and TRBJ2-7; 8 nucleotides line up with TRBD1. Germline V gene sequence: CDR1 MGHRA, CDR2 YSYEKL. V lost 1 base to trimming and J lost 4 bases; unmatched junction nucleotides: 6. CDR3 length: 15 amino acids. CDR3 DNA sequence: TGCGCCAGCAGCCAAGTGGAACAGGGGGGTTACGAGCAGTACTTC. Translated, it gives CASSQVEQGGYEQYF.

The chain links TRBV2 to TRBJ1-1, with TRBD1 matching 7 bases. Germline V gives CDR1 SNHLY, CDR2 FYNNEI. The CDR3 contains 16 residues. V lost 4 bases, J lost 0 bases, and 8 bases stayed unmatched. The CDR3 reads CASSVRGLGMNTEAFF. As DNA, the CDR3 is TGTGCCAGCAGTGTTAGGGGGCTCGGGATGAACACTGAAGCTTTCTTT.

The rearrangement joins TRBV24-1 to TRBJ2-2; weak D call: TRBD1 (6 bases). V was clipped by 9 bases and J by 3 bases, with 13 bases between them. There are 14 residues in the CDR3. Germline lookup yields CDR1 KGHDR and CDR2 SFDVKD. The CDR3 nucleotides are TGTGCCACCTCCGAATCAGGGGACACCGGGGAGCTGTTTTTT. Protein product: CATSESGDTGELFF.

The chain carries TRBV6-1 and TRBJ2-7, with TRBD1 as a possible D gene (6 bases). Per the germline V gene, CDR1 is MNHNS and CDR2 is SASEGT. V dropped 3 bases and J dropped 6 bases, with 21 bases sitting between them. The CDR3 extends over 16 amino acids. The CDR3 DNA sequence: TGTGCCAGCAGTGACCAGGGGCGGACTCACCGCCCCGAGCAGTACTTC. This translates into CASSDQGRTHRPEQYF.

A single count supports this clone. This sequence joins TRBV7-2 and TRBJ1-5; 10 bases line up with TRBD1. The CDR3 spans 14 residues. The germline V gene encodes CDR1 SGHTA and CDR2 FQGNSA. Unmatched junction bases numbered 4, after V lost 5 bases and J lost 6 bases. Written as DNA, the CDR3 is TGTGCCAGCAGCGCGGGACAGGGGATTCAGCCCCAGCATTTT. It yields the protein CASSAGQGIQPQHF.

This chain links TRBV18 with TRBJ1-3, with unresolved D. The CDR3 sequence is 15 residues long. Germline loops: CDR1 KGHSH, CDR2 LQKENI. Trimming left V 5 bases short and J 0 bases short, with 11 bases between. The CDR3 DNA is TGTGCCAGCTCAATTCAGGTTGCCTCTGGAAACACCATATATTTT. Its translation: CASSIQVASGNTIYF.

J is TRBJ2-7 and V is TRBV25-1, with 10 bases that match TRBD1. J lost 2 bases, V lost 3 bases, and 4 bases had no gene match. Germline CDR1 reads MGHDK; CDR2 reads SYGVNS. The CDR3 consists of 15 residues. The DNA for the CDR3 is TGTGCCAGCAGTGAGACAGGGGGCATCGCCTACGAGCAGTACTTC. It specifies CASSETGGIAYEQYF.

The gene calls are TRBV5-6 and TRBJ2-1; 8 bases are shared with TRBD1. This CDR3 contains 14 residues. V lost 4 bases and J lost 7; bases outside the gene matches: 7. CDR1 and CDR2 from the germline V gene are SGHDT and YYEEEE. This CDR3 reads CASSARGPLNEQFF. Here the CDR3 DNA reads TGTGCCAGCAGCGCCAGGGGGCCTTTGAATGAGCAGTTCTTC. Full variable domain (remainder filled in from reference TRBV5-6 and TRBJ2-1): DAGVTQSPTHLIKTRGQQVTLRCSPKSGHDTVSWYQQALGQGPQFIFQYYEEEERQRGNFPDRFSGHQFPNYSSELNVNALLLGDSALYLCASSARGPLNEQFFGPGTRLTVL.

This rearrangement joins TRBV27 to TRBJ1-2; 9 nucleotides agree with TRBD1. The germline V gene encodes CDR1 MNHEY and CDR2 SMNVEV (reference sequence). This CDR3 contains 15 residues. Germline trimming cut 2 bases from V and 5 bases from J; bases unmatched to any gene: 6. In nucleotides, the CDR3 is TGTGCCAGCAGTTTACGGACAGGGGCTTCGTATGGCTACACCTTC. This encodes CASSLRTGASYGYTF.

V usage is TRBV18 and J usage is TRBJ1-1; D remains unclear. The germline V and J ends were trimmed by 3 bases and 7 bases, with 15 bases remaining between them. Germline CDR1 and CDR2: KGHSH and LQKENI. The CDR3 is 14 amino acids. The CDR3: CASSPRGPVVEAFF. The CDR3 DNA sequence: TGTGCCAGCTCACCCCGGGGTCCGGTGGTTGAAGCTTTCTTT. The whole variable domain, filled in from reference TRBV18 and TRBJ1-1, reads NAGVMQNPRHLVRRRGQEARLRCSPMKGHSHVYWYRQLPEEGLKFMVYLQKENIIDESGMPKERFSAEFPKEGPSILRIQQVVRGDSAAYFCASSPRGPVVEAFFGQGTRLTVV.

The chain is built from TRBV27 and TRBJ2-5, with 9 bases fitting TRBD1. Germline values: CDR1 MNHEY, CDR2 SMNVEV (reference sequence). Trimming cost V 5 bases and J 1 base; bases outside gene matches: 5. The CDR3 is 15 amino acids. The CDR3 region has the DNA TGTGCCAGCAGTCCATCGACAGGGGGCCAAGAGACCCAGTACTTC. It specifies CASSPSTGGQETQYF.

This sequence joins TRBV2 and TRBJ2-3; the match to TRBD2 covers 7 bases. This CDR3 has 16 residues. V was pared by 6 bases and J by 0 bases, with 9 bases of the junction left unmatched. The germline gives CDR1 SNHLY, CDR2 FYNNEI. CDR3 DNA sequence: TGTGCCAGCAGCCAACTGGGAGGGCCGAGCACAGATACGCAGTATTTT. It encodes CASSQLGGPSTDTQYF.

V gene TRBV30 combines with J gene TRBJ1-1; D remains ambiguous. Germline-derived CDR1 and CDR2 are GTSNPN and SVGIG (reference sequence). The CDR3 is made up of 17 amino acids. V was clipped by 0 bases and J by 3 bases, with 20 bases between them. For the CDR3, the DNA is TGTGCCTGGAGTGTACCGATCTACCAGGATACTTACACTGAAGCTTTCTTT. Encoded protein: CAWSVPIYQDTYTEAFF.

The chain is built from TRBV7-9 and TRBJ2-4; tentative D call: TRBD1 (5 bases). In germline, CDR1 is SEHNR, CDR2 FQNEAQ (reference sequence). Trimming stripped 6 bases from V and 0 bases from J, with 21 bases between. The CDR3 loop spans 18 amino acids. In nucleotides, the CDR3 is TGTGCCAGCAGTTTCCAAGGCTGGGGCGAACTAGCCAAAAACATTCAGTACTTC. Amino acids: CASSFQGWGELAKNIQYF.